A single sample gave rise to the 21 T cell receptor beta chains below, sequenced in a study of T cell repertoires in cytomegalovirus infection. TCRdb processed the reads anew with MiXCR; each CDR3 protein has one entry. The sample consists of around 320,000 distinct CDR3 sequences, over 7.5% of them appearing once. Sequenced material: PBMCs. The receptor set was obtained from a human donor in good health (CMV status not recorded). Some clones in this sample may be carry-over from other donors' samples.

The chain couples TRBV2 to TRBJ1-1; D gene ambiguous. The CDR3 totals 15 residues. The ends were cut back, 6 bases at V and 8 bases at J, with 22 bases in the middle. The germline V gene has CDR1 SNHLY and CDR2 FYNNEI. The CDR3 here is CASRIFDKRPPEAFF. In DNA form, the CDR3 reads TGTGCCAGCAGAATATTTGACAAGAGACCCCCCGAAGCTTTCTTT. Variable domain in full (rest from reference TRBV2 and TRBJ1-1): EPEVTQTPSHQVTQMGQEVILRCVPISNHLYFYWYRQILGQKVEFLVSFYNNEISEKSEIFDDQFSVERPDGSNFTLKIRSTKLEDSAMYFCASRIFDKRPPEAFFGQGTRLTVV.

This clonotype has just a few counts. The rearrangement joins TRBV19 to TRBJ1-2; TRBD1 might be the D (6 bases). This CDR3 is 13 amino acids long. Germline CDR1 and CDR2: LNHDA and SQIVND (reference sequence). V was trimmed by 9 bases and J by 1 base, leaving 12 bases between them. CDR3 DNA sequence: TGTGCCAGCCATGGGGGCAGTAACTATGGCTACACCTTC. This codes for CASHGGSNYGYTF.

This chain uses TRBV12-3 or TRBV12-4 with TRBJ1-1, with TRBD1 matching over 10 bases. V lost 3 bases, J lost 1 base, and 5 bases stayed unmatched. The CDR3 contains 16 residues. The DNA for the CDR3 is TGTGCCAGCAGTTTGGAGACAGGGGGCCCGAACACTGAAGCTTTCTTT. This translates into CASSLETGGPNTEAFF.

This clonotype was seen a handful of times. The chain recombines TRBV30 with TRBJ1-1; 7 bases fit TRBD1. The CDR3 is 13 amino acids. V lost 4 bases, J lost 4 bases, and 6 bases stayed unmatched. CDR1 is GTSNPN, CDR2 SVGIG, per germline (reference sequence). DNA for the CDR3: TGTGCCTGGAAGACAGGGTATAGCACTGAAGCTTTCTTT. Amino acids: CAWKTGYSTEAFF. Complete variable domain (other parts from reference TRBV30 and TRBJ1-1): SQTIHQWPATLVQPVGSPLSLECTVEGTSNPNLYWYRQAAGRGLQLLFYSVGIGQISSEVPQNLSASRPQDRQFILSSKKLLLSDSGFYLCAWKTGYSTEAFFGQGTRLTVV.

This clonotype was recorded at least ten times. This chain connects TRBV7-2 to TRBJ2-1, with TRBD2 matching 10 bases. The length of the CDR3 is 16 residues. Germline V gene data show CDR1 as SGHTA and CDR2 as FQGNSA. V shed 1 base and J 5 bases; nucleotides not matched to a gene: 5. The CDR3 DNA reads as TGTGCCAGCAGCTTAGGAATAGCGGGAGGTGACAATGAGCAGTTCTTC. It yields the protein CASSLGIAGGDNEQFF. The variable domain in full, completed from reference TRBV7-2 and TRBJ2-1, reads GAGVSQSPSNKVTEKGKDVELRCDPISGHTALYWYRQSLGQGLEFLIYFQGNSAPDKSGLPSDRFSAERTGGSVSTLTIQRTQQEDSAVYLCASSLGIAGGDNEQFFGPGTRLTVL.

The chain uses TRBV20-1 and TRBJ2-7; D ambiguous. The CDR3 is 12 amino acids. The germline V gene has CDR1 DFQATT and CDR2 SNEGSKA (reference sequence). V lost 6 bases to trimming and J lost 1 base, with 10 bases between them. The CDR3: CSALDGSYEQYF. The CDR3, as DNA: TGCAGTGCCCTTGACGGATCCTACGAGCAGTACTTC.

The chain employs TRBV10-3 and TRBJ2-1; the match to TRBD1 covers 7 bases. Germline V lookup: CDR1 ENHRY, CDR2 SYGVKD. Trimming took 11 bases from V and 5 from J; bases not matched to a gene: 9. This CDR3 spans 13 amino acids. The CDR3 DNA reads TGTGCCGCCAAGGCCACAGGGGACAATGAGCAGTTCTTC. It codes for CAAKATGDNEQFF.

Concerning this clonotype: A read error may explain this, as a much larger clone is one base away. The chain employs TRBV7-2 and TRBJ1-1; D not certain. This CDR3 spans 15 amino acids. The germline CDR1 and CDR2 sequences are SGHTA and FQGNSA. This chain's CDR3 is CARSLSPRAFTEAFF. The CDR3 DNA reads TGTGCCAGAAGCTTAAGTCCTCGGGCCTTCACTGAAGCTTTCTTT.

In its sample, this clonotype was seen many times. The chain combines TRBV7-2 with TRBJ1-6, with unresolved D. The V gene's germline CDR1 is SGHTA and CDR2 FQGNSA. Trimming removed 6 bases at V and 7 bases at J, with 16 bases between. The CDR3 runs to 15 residues. DNA for the CDR3: TGTGCCAGCAGGGTTGGGGTTCTGAGCAATTCACCCCTCCACTTT. Translation: CASRVGVLSNSPLHF. Drawing the rest from reference TRBV7-2 and TRBJ1-6, the complete variable domain is GAGVSQSPSNKVTEKGKDVELRCDPISGHTALYWYRQSLGQGLEFLIYFQGNSAPDKSGLPSDRFSAERTGGSVSTLTIQRTQQEDSAVYLCASRVGVLSNSPLHFGNGTRLTVT.

The gene calls are TRBV27 and TRBJ1-1, with 7 bases that match TRBD1. The CDR3 runs 15 residues. Trimming took 2 bases from V and 1 from J; bases not matched to a gene: 4. CDR1 MNHEY and CDR2 SMNVEV come from the germline V gene (reference sequence). CDR3 amino acids: CASSLTYRGNTEAFF. In DNA form, the CDR3 reads TGTGCCAGCAGTTTAACGTACAGGGGGAACACTGAAGCTTTCTTT.

This clonotype was seen more than once but under ten times. The gene calls are TRBV28 and TRBJ1-2, with D hard to call. V lost 11 bases, J lost 6 bases, and 13 bases lay in between. In germline, CDR1 is MDHEN, CDR2 SYDVKM. This CDR3 contains 11 residues. In nucleotides, the CDR3 is TGTGCCGTCTGGGAGGGTAATGGCTACACCTTC. This encodes CAVWEGNGYTF.

This clonotype was counted at least ten times. J is TRBJ2-3 and V is TRBV7-2; TRBD1 might be the D (5 bases). Germline CDR1 and CDR2: SGHTA and FQGNSA. This CDR3 has 14 residues. Trimming cost V 5 bases and J 2 bases, with 11 bases left between them. The CDR3 bases are TGTGCCAGCAGCCCCGGACACTCCACAGATACGCAGTATTTT. Translating gives CASSPGHSTDTQYF.

This clonotype turned up a few times. V gene TRBV28 combines with J gene TRBJ2-7, with D possibly being TRBD1 (7 bases). CDR3 length equals 15 residues. The ends were cut back, 6 bases at V and 3 bases at J, with 18 bases in the middle. Per germline, CDR1 MDHEN and CDR2 SYDVKM. For the CDR3, the DNA is TGTGCCAGCAGCCCAGGGGGGACGCCAAACTACGAGCAGTACTTC. This sequence encodes CASSPGGTPNYEQYF.

This chain connects TRBV7-6 to TRBJ2-1; D perhaps matches TRBD2 (6 bases). CDR1 and CDR2 from the germline V gene are SGHVS and FNYEAQ. This CDR3 has 17 residues. V shed 1 base and J shed 6 bases, with 19 bases lying between them. The CDR3 region is CASSLGTGGAVTNEQFF. As DNA, the CDR3 is TGTGCCAGCAGCTTAGGGACTGGCGGGGCAGTTACCAATGAGCAGTTCTTC.

The chain employs TRBV28 and TRBJ1-4; 11 bases align to TRBD1. V shed 3 bases, J shed 15 bases, and the junction held 3 bases outside the gene matches. The CDR3 is made up of 12 amino acids. In germline, CDR1 is MDHEN, CDR2 SYDVKM. CDR3 nucleotide sequence: TGTGCCAGCAGTTTGGGACAGGGGGGGGTGTTTTTT. It is translated as CASSLGQGGVFF. The whole variable domain, filled in from reference TRBV28 and TRBJ1-4, reads DVKVTQSSRYLVKRTGEKVFLECVQDMDHENMFWYRQDPGLGLRLIYFSYDVKMKEKGDIPEGYSVSREKKERFSLILESASTNQTSMYLCASSLGQGGVFFGSGTQLSVL.

A note on this clonotype: At one of its ends the junction is not consistent with the germline gene, which may arise from a read error. The gene calls are TRBV15 and TRBJ1-2; TRBD1 might be the D (6 bases). CDR1 and CDR2 from the germline V gene are LNHNV and YYDKDF (reference sequence). The CDR3 consists of 12 residues. CDR3 protein: CASSRDKQGYTF. The DNA of the CDR3 is TGTGCCAGCAGCAGGGACAAGCAGGGCTACACCTTC.

This clonotype has a count of ten or more. J is TRBJ1-5 and V is TRBV6-6, with D perhaps matching TRBD1 (6 bases). The germline V and J ends were trimmed by 7 bases and 1 base, with 8 bases remaining between them. Germline lookup yields CDR1 MNHNY and CDR2 SVGAGI (reference sequence). This CDR3 contains 13 residues. The CDR3 DNA follows: TGTGCCAGCAAGGGGGGAAGCAATCAGCCCCAGCATTTT. It encodes CASKGGSNQPQHF.

V is TRBV27 and J is TRBJ2-1; 8 bases are shared with TRBD2. Germline trimming cut 1 base from V and 6 bases from J; bases unmatched to any gene: 5. This CDR3 has 15 residues. CDR1 MNHEY and CDR2 SMNVEV come from the germline V gene (reference sequence). The CDR3 coding sequence is TGTGCCAGCAGTTTATATACTAGCGGCATCAATGAGCAGTTCTTC. It is translated as CASSLYTSGINEQFF.

The chain recombines TRBV11-1 with TRBJ2-2; D is unresolved. The CDR3 runs to 15 residues. Germline V gene sequence: CDR1 SGHAT, CDR2 FQDESV (reference sequence). Trimming took off 5 bases at V and 3 bases at J, with 13 bases between the two ends. CDR3 residues: CASSRPDTHTGELFF. CDR3 coding DNA: TGTGCCAGCAGCAGACCAGATACACACACCGGGGAGCTGTTTTTT.

In its sample, this clonotype was seen many times. The V call is TRBV7-2, the J call TRBJ2-3, with 8 bases that match TRBD2. CDR1 SGHTA and CDR2 FQGNSA come from the germline V gene. The CDR3 is 15 amino acids. The V gene end was trimmed by 2 bases and the J gene end by 5 bases; junction bases not matched to a gene: 6. The CDR3 region has the DNA TGTGCCAGCAGCTTATCGGGAGGGAGAGAAGATACGCAGTATTTT. Protein product: CASSLSGGREDTQYF. The complete variable domain, with remaining parts taken from reference TRBV7-2 and TRBJ2-3, reads GAGVSQSPSNKVTEKGKDVELRCDPISGHTALYWYRQSLGQGLEFLIYFQGNSAPDKSGLPSDRFSAERTGGSVSTLTIQRTQQEDSAVYLCASSLSGGREDTQYFGPGTRLTVL.

The table lists this clonotype with a few counts. The chain carries TRBV6-2 or TRBV6-3 and TRBJ1-2, with no clear D. CDR3 length: 12 residues. The V gene lost 8 bases and the J gene lost 8 bases, with 15 bases spanning the gap. CDR1 is MNHEY and CDR2 is SVGEGT in the germline V gene. CDR3 sequence: CASAGPHGGYTF. As DNA, the CDR3 is TGTGCCAGCGCCGGACCTCACGGAGGCTACACCTTC.